The subject of this entry is one T cell receptor beta chain. This record comes from a study of blood T cells in healthy people across ages. Then a second PCR, running about 7 to 11 cycles, was carried out with a sample-barcoded 5' primer and a J-beta primer mix. TCRdb called the 5' RACE reads again in MiXCR, with one record for every CDR3 protein. The data hold roughly 1.7 million distinct CDR3 sequences, with roughly 32% observed a single time. This receptor was obtained from a woman aged 25 to 39 in good health. Material for sequencing was blood.

The CDR3: CASSYGDVSGNTIYF. The DNA for the CDR3 is TGTGCCAGCAGCTACGGGGACGTCTCTGGAAACACCATATATTTT. The rearrangement joins TRBV6-6 to TRBJ1-3, with D possibly matching TRBD1 (5 bases). The CDR3 runs 15 residues. Trimming shortened V by 6 bases and J by 0 bases, and 12 bases separated the two germline ends. The germline CDR1 and CDR2 sequences are MNHNY and SVGAGI (reference sequence).